These 25 T cell receptor beta chains were all obtained from the same sample, sequenced in a study of T cell responses to AZD1222 COVID-19 vaccine. The data were produced by immunoSEQ multiplex PCR, yet TCRdb's version contains in-frame clones alone and is incomplete. The clone table shows under 150,000 clones, with the ten largest holding around 2.4%. Sample: peripheral blood. These receptors were taken from an adult in good health.

The chain joins TRBV5-6 to TRBJ1-6; D gene ambiguous. This CDR3 comprises 12 residues. The germline V and J ends were trimmed by 2 bases and 15 bases, with 12 bases remaining between them. The germline gives CDR1 SGHDT, CDR2 YYEEEE. The CDR3 protein is CASSFLLGNLHF. CDR3 nucleotides: TGTGCCAGCAGCTTCTTGCTGGGGAACCTCCACTTT.

V and J are TRBV2 and TRBJ1-4, with TRBD1 matching over 8 bases. V shed 4 bases, J shed 8 bases, and the junction held 6 bases outside the gene matches. The CDR3 has 14 residues. Per the germline V gene, CDR1 is SNHLY and CDR2 is FYNNEI. CDR3 sequence: CASSADRGWEKLFF. DNA of the CDR3: TGTGCCAGCAGTGCAGACAGGGGTTGGGAAAAACTGTTTTTT.

The gene calls are TRBV12-3 or TRBV12-4 and TRBJ2-3; D call uncertain. Trimming stripped 3 bases from V and 2 bases from J, with 0 bases between. The CDR3 contains 11 residues. The CDR3 bases are TGTGCCAGCAGTTTCACAGATACGCAGTATTTT. Amino acid sequence: CASSFTDTQYF.

V is TRBV5-4 and J is TRBJ1-2; the D gene is possibly TRBD1 (5 bases). The length of the CDR3 is 14 residues. V gave up 1 base and J gave up 3 bases, with 10 bases separating them. Germline CDR1 reads SGHNT; CDR2 reads YYREEE (reference sequence). CDR3 coding DNA: TGTGCCAGCAGCTTGAAAGGGGCTGACTATGGCTACACCTTC. Amino acid sequence: CASSLKGADYGYTF.

The V and J genes are TRBV2 and TRBJ2-7; TRBD1 might be the D (6 bases). Trimming pared 8 bases from V and 0 bases from J, leaving 14 bases between. The CDR3 contains 14 residues. In germline, CDR1 is SNHLY, CDR2 FYNNEI. The CDR3 spells CASSVDSYSYEQYF. CDR3 DNA sequence: TGTGCCAGCTCCGTGGACAGTTACTCCTACGAGCAGTACTTC.

This sequence joins TRBV6-2 or TRBV6-3 and TRBJ1-2; TRBD1 is a possible D gene (5 bases). The germline V and J ends were trimmed by 4 bases and 8 bases, with 20 bases remaining between them. Germline values: CDR1 MNHEY, CDR2 SVGEGT. The CDR3 is 15 residues long. The CDR3 loop is CASSFTTGARGGYTF. In nucleotides, the CDR3 is TGTGCCAGCAGTTTCACAACCGGGGCTCGCGGAGGCTACACCTTC.

This chain links TRBV6-5 with TRBJ2-3, with a weak D call TRBD1 (5 bases). Germline V CDR1 and CDR2: MNHEY, SVGAGI. This CDR3 is 14 amino acids long. Trimming left V 4 bases short and J 2 bases short, with 10 bases between. The CDR3 sequence is CASSLTDYTDTQYF. The CDR3 bases are TGTGCCAGCAGTTTGACAGATTACACAGATACGCAGTATTTT.

This chain connects TRBV6-2 or TRBV6-3 to TRBJ1-1, with D possibly matching TRBD1 (5 bases). V gave up 6 bases and J gave up 1 base, with 18 bases separating them. Looked up from germline, CDR1 is MNHEY and CDR2 is SVGEGT. The CDR3 consists of 16 residues. CDR3 coding DNA: TGTGCCAGCAGCGATAGCCCCGGAAGGGGGAACACTGAAGCTTTCTTT. It specifies CASSDSPGRGNTEAFF.

The rearrangement joins TRBV6-5 to TRBJ2-3; D may correspond to TRBD1 or TRBD2 (6 bases each). The CDR3 spans 14 residues. CDR1 is MNHEY and CDR2 is SVGAGI in the germline V gene. V lost 2 bases and J 2 bases, leaving 8 bases between the germline ends. The CDR3 nucleotides are TGTGCCAGCAGTTACCGGGGGCCCACAGATACGCAGTATTTT. Its translation: CASSYRGPTDTQYF.

The chain joins TRBV11-2 to TRBJ1-2; a possible D gene is TRBD1 (6 bases). Trimming cost V 5 bases and J 3 bases, with 16 bases left between them. This CDR3 has 15 amino acids. The germline V gene encodes CDR1 SGHAT and CDR2 FQNNGV. CDR3 loop: CASSKDSRIDYGYTF. The CDR3 bases are TGTGCCAGCAGCAAGGACAGCCGTATTGACTATGGCTACACCTTC.

This sequence joins TRBV25-1 and TRBJ1-4, with a possible D match to TRBD1 (6 bases). With 2 bases removed from V and 4 bases from J, the gap between germline ends came to 11 bases. The CDR3 extends over 15 amino acids. The V gene's germline CDR1 is MGHDK and CDR2 SYGVNS. The CDR3 is CASSEPRGSNEKLFF. CDR3 coding DNA: TGTGCCAGCAGTGAACCGAGGGGGAGTAATGAAAAACTGTTTTTT.

This chain's CDR3 is CASSQDSGQLGEYF. In DNA, the CDR3 is TGTGCCAGCAGCCAAGATTCCGGACAGCTCGGAGAGTACTTC. The rearrangement joins TRBV3-1 (or the pseudogene TRBV3-2) to TRBJ2-4; D perhaps matches TRBD1 (6 bases). The CDR3 covers 14 residues. V was clipped by 0 bases and J by 14 bases, with 17 bases between them. The germline V gene has CDR1 LGHDT and CDR2 YNNKEL (reference sequence).

The CDR3 sequence: CASSRGLSYEQYF. The CDR3 DNA is TGTGCCAGTAGTCGCGGACTCTCCTACGAGCAGTACTTC. The V call is TRBV19, the J call TRBJ2-7; a weak D match, TRBD2 (5 bases). V was cut by 5 bases and J by 0 bases, with 8 bases left in between. The CDR3 extends over 13 amino acids. Germline V gene lookup returns CDR1 LNHDA and CDR2 SQIVND (reference sequence).

The chain combines TRBV5-1 with TRBJ1-4, with unresolved D. Looked up from germline, CDR1 is SGHRS and CDR2 is YFSETQ. Trimming took off 4 bases at V and 3 bases at J, with 19 bases between the two ends. The CDR3 has 17 residues. The CDR3 DNA reads TGCGCCAGCAGCACTGGTTGGGCGGACCAACCTAATGAAAAACTGTTTTTT. Protein: CASSTGWADQPNEKLFF.

The chain couples TRBV6-5 to TRBJ2-6; D might be TRBD2 (5 bases). The CDR3 has 14 amino acids. Germline CDR1 is MNHEY and CDR2 is SVGAGI. The ends were cut back, 8 bases at V and 1 base at J, with 9 bases in the middle. The chain's CDR3 is CASERESGANVLTF. CDR3 in DNA: TGTGCCAGCGAGAGGGAATCTGGGGCCAACGTCCTGACTTTC.

The chain links TRBV28 to TRBJ1-5; D gene uncertain. Per the germline V gene, CDR1 is MDHEN and CDR2 is SYDVKM. The CDR3 sequence is 15 residues long. Deletions cut 2 bases from V and 0 bases from J, with 8 bases between. Here the CDR3 DNA reads TGTGCCAGCAGTTTAGGCCAGAGTAGCAATCAGCCCCAGCATTTT. It translates to CASSLGQSSNQPQHF.

The rearrangement links TRBV12-3 or TRBV12-4 to TRBJ1-4, with TRBD1 identical over 7 bases. The length of the CDR3 is 12 residues. The V segment lost 5 bases and the J segment 11 bases; nucleotides outside the gene matches: 5. This CDR3 is CASSTEQGKLFF. CDR3 DNA sequence: TGTGCCAGCAGTACCGAACAGGGGAAACTGTTTTTT.

This sequence joins TRBV5-5 and TRBJ1-2, with 7 bases fitting TRBD1. J was trimmed by 4 bases and V by 2 bases; bases with no gene match: 11. This CDR3 is 16 amino acids long. Germline V lookup: CDR1 SGHKS, CDR2 YYEKEE (reference sequence). Written as DNA, the CDR3 is TGTGCCAGCAGCTTCTCTACAGGGGCGAGCTTCTATGGCTACACCTTC. It codes for CASSFSTGASFYGYTF.

J is TRBJ1-1 and V is TRBV5-4; perhaps TRBD1 as D (5 bases). The ends were cut back, 2 bases at V and 7 bases at J, with 9 bases in the middle. The CDR3 contains 12 residues. The germline gives CDR1 SGHNT, CDR2 YYREEE (reference sequence). The CDR3 sequence is CASSFRQSEAFF. As DNA, the CDR3 is TGTGCCAGCAGCTTCAGACAGAGTGAAGCTTTCTTT. Drawing the rest from reference TRBV5-4 and TRBJ1-1, the complete variable domain is ETGVTQSPTHLIKTRGQQVTLRCSSQSGHNTVSWYQQALGQGPQFIFQYYREEENGRGNFPPRFSGLQFPNYSSELNVNALELDDSALYLCASSFRQSEAFFGQGTRLTVV.

The CDR3 sequence: CASSHHGGPNGNTIYF. The CDR3 DNA sequence: TGTGCCAGCAGCCACCACGGGGGTCCTAATGGAAACACCATATATTTT. This chain uses TRBV3-1 (or the pseudogene TRBV3-2) with TRBJ1-3; D perhaps matches TRBD1 (5 bases). Germline values: CDR1 LGHDT, CDR2 YNNKEL (reference sequence). V was clipped by 3 bases and J by 3 bases, with 15 bases between them. This CDR3 is built from 16 residues.

V and J are TRBV7-6 and TRBJ1-4, with D hard to call. Trimming removed 5 bases from V and 0 bases from J, with 13 bases in between. The CDR3 runs 16 residues. Germline values: CDR1 SGHVS, CDR2 FNYEAQ. The CDR3 protein is CASSPEGRATNEKLFF. DNA for the CDR3: TGTGCCAGCAGCCCAGAGGGCAGAGCAACTAATGAAAAACTGTTTTTT.

V gene TRBV27 combines with J gene TRBJ2-1; TRBD1 might be the D (7 bases). V gave up 0 bases and J gave up 5 bases, with 17 bases separating them. Per germline, CDR1 MNHEY and CDR2 SMNVEV (reference sequence). The CDR3 extends over 17 amino acids. This CDR3 reads CASSLSWRGHGNNEQFF. Here the CDR3 DNA reads TGTGCCAGCAGTTTATCTTGGAGGGGGCATGGAAACAATGAGCAGTTCTTC.

The chain's CDR3 is CASSAWDRGGEQYF. The CDR3, as DNA: TGTGCCAGCAGCGCTTGGGACAGGGGGGGCGAGCAGTACTTC. This chain uses TRBV7-9 with TRBJ2-7; 11 bases fit TRBD1. Germline CDR1 is SEHNR and CDR2 is FQNEAQ (reference sequence). The CDR3 loop spans 14 amino acids. Germline trimming cut 5 bases from V and 6 bases from J; bases unmatched to any gene: 6.

The chain is built from TRBV10-1 and TRBJ2-3; a possible D gene is TRBD1 (6 bases). Germline V lookup: CDR1 WNHNN, CDR2 SYGVQD (reference sequence). Between the trimmed V and J ends, which lost 5 bases and 0 bases, there was a span of 12 bases. The CDR3 is 15 amino acids. CDR3 protein: CASSSGTHSTDTQYF. CDR3 bases: TGCGCCAGCAGTTCGGGGACACATAGCACAGATACGCAGTATTTT.

The rearrangement uses TRBV4-1 and TRBJ1-1; 10 bases are a match to TRBD1. Germline trimming cut 3 bases from V and 2 bases from J; bases unmatched to any gene: 3. Germline V gene lookup returns CDR1 MGHRA and CDR2 YSYEKL. This CDR3 has 15 residues. CDR3 loop: CASSQGTGDNTEAFF. CDR3 nucleotide sequence: TGCGCCAGCAGCCAGGGGACAGGGGACAACACTGAAGCTTTCTTT.